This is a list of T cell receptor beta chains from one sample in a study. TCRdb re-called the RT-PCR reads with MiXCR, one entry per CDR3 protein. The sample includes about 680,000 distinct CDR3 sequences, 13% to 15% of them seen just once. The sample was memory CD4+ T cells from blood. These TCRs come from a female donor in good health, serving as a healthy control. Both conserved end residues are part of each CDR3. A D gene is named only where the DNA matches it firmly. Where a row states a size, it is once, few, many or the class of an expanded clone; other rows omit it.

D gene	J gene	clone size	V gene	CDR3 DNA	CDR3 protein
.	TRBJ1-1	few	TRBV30	TGTGCCTGGAGTGAGGGGGTGAACACTGAAGCTTTCTTT	CAWSEGVNTEAFF
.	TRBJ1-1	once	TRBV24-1	TGTGCCGCGATGAATGCCGCCGGTGGTGAAGCTTTCTTT	CAAMNAAGGEAFF
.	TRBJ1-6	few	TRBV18	TGTGCCAGCTCACCTGAACAGGGCTCTCTGGCCCTCCACTTT	CASSPEQGSLALHF
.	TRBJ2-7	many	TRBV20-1	TGCAGTGCACCAAACAGGGGAGGCTTCTACGAGCAGTACTTC	CSAPNRGGFYEQYF
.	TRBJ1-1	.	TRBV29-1	TGCAGCGTTGTGCCGGGTGGGAACACTGAAGCTTTCTTT	CSVVPGGNTEAFF
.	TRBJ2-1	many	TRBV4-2	TGTGCCAGCAGCCAAGATAATGGGAGGGAGCAGTTCTTC	CASSQDNGREQFF
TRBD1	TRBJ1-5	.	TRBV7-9	TGTGCCAGCAGCTTCGGACCGGGACAGCGAAATCAGCCCCAGCATTTT	CASSFGPGQRNQPQHF
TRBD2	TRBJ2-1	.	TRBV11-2	TGTGCCAGCAGCTTAGTTAGCGGGAGGGTCTACAATGAGCAGTTCTTC	CASSLVSGRVYNEQFF
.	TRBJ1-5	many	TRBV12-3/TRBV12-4	TGTGCCAGCAGTTTGAGGGGGGGGGGCTCTGGCAATCAGCCCCAGCATTTT	CASSLRGGGSGNQPQHF
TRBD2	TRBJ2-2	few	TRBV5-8	TGTGCCAGCAGCATAGGACTAGCGGGGCCCACCGGGGAGCTGTTTTTT	CASSIGLAGPTGELFF
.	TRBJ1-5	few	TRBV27	TGTGCCAGCAGTGCCGACAGGATCAATCAGCCCCAGCATTTT	CASSADRINQPQHF
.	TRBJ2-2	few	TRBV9	TGTGCCAGCACCCCGTTCGTAGAATCCGGGGAGCTGTTTTTT	CASTPFVESGELFF
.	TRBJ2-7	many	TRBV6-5	TGTGCCAGCAGCCCAATACAGGCCCCCTACGAGCAGTACTTC	CASSPIQAPYEQYF
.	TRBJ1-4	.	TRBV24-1	TGTGCCACCAGTGATCCCGGAACCATTCCCGGTGGGGAAAAACTGTTTTTT	CATSDPGTIPGGEKLFF
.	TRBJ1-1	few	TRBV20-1	TGCAGTGCTATTGGGCCACCGAAGAACACTGAAGCTTTCTTT	CSAIGPPKNTEAFF
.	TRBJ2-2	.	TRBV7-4	TGTGCCAGCAGCTTAGAGTTGATGTGGCTGTTTTTT	CASSLELMWLFF
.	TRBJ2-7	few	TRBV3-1	TGTGCCAGCAGCCAAGCAAGTTATCAGGGCGAGCAGTACTTC	CASSQASYQGEQYF
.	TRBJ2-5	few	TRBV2	TGTGCCAGCGCTGAATTCCAAGAGACCCAGTACTTC	CASAEFQETQYF
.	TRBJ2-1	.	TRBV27	TGTGCCAGCATGAGGGGTAGACAGACCTACAATGAGCAGTTCTTC	CASMRGRQTYNEQFF
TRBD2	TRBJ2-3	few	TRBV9	TGTGCCAGCAGCGCGCTAGCGGGAGGAGGGTCAGATACGCAGTATTTT	CASSALAGGGSDTQYF
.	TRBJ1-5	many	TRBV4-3	TGCGCCAGCAGCCAAGTTGTGAGTCAGCCCCAGCATTTT	CASSQVVSQPQHF
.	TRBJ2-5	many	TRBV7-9	TGTGCCAGCAGCTTTTTAGAGACCCAGTACTTC	CASSFLETQYF
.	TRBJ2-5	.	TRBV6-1	TGTGCCAGCAGCGTCCAAGGGGGAGGAGGAGAGACCCAGTACTTC	CASSVQGGGGETQYF